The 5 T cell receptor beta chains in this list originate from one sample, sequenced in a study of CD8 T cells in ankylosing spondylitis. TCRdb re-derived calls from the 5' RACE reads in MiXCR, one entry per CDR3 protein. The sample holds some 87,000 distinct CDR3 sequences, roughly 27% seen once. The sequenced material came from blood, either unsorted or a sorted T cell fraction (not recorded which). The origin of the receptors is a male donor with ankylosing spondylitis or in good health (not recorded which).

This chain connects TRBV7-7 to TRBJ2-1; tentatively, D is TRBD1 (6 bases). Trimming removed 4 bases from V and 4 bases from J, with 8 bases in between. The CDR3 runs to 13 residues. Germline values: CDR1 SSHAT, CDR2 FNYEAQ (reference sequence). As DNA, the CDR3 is TGTGCCAGCAGCTCCCAGGGGTACAATGAGCAGTTCTTC. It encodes CASSSQGYNEQFF.

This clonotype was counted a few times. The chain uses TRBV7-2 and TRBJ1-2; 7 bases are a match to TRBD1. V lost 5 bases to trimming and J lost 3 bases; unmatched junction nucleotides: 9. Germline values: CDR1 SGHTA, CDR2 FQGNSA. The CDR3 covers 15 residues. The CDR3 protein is CASSLRQGEHYGYTF. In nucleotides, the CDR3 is TGTGCCAGCAGCCTAAGACAGGGCGAGCACTATGGCTACACCTTC.

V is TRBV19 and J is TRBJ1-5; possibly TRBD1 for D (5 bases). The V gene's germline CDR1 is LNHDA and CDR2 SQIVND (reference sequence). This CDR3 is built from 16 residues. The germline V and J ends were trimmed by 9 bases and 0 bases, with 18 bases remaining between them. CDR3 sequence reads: CASREGLGYSNQPQHF. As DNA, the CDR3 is TGTGCCAGCAGAGAGGGGCTGGGGTATAGCAATCAGCCCCAGCATTTT.

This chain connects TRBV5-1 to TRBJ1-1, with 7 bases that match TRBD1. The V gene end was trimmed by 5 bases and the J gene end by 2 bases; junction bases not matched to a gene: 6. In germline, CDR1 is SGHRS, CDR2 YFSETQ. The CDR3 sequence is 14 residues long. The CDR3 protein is CASSITGANTEAFF. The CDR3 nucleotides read TGCGCCAGCAGTATAACAGGGGCCAACACTGAAGCTTTCTTT.

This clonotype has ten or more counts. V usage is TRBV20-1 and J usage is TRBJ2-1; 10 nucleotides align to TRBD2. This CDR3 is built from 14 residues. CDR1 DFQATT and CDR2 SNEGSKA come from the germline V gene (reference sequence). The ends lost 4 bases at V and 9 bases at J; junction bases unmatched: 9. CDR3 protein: CSAKREGFSSEQFF. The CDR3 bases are TGCAGTGCTAAGCGGGAGGGGTTTAGTAGTGAGCAGTTCTTC.